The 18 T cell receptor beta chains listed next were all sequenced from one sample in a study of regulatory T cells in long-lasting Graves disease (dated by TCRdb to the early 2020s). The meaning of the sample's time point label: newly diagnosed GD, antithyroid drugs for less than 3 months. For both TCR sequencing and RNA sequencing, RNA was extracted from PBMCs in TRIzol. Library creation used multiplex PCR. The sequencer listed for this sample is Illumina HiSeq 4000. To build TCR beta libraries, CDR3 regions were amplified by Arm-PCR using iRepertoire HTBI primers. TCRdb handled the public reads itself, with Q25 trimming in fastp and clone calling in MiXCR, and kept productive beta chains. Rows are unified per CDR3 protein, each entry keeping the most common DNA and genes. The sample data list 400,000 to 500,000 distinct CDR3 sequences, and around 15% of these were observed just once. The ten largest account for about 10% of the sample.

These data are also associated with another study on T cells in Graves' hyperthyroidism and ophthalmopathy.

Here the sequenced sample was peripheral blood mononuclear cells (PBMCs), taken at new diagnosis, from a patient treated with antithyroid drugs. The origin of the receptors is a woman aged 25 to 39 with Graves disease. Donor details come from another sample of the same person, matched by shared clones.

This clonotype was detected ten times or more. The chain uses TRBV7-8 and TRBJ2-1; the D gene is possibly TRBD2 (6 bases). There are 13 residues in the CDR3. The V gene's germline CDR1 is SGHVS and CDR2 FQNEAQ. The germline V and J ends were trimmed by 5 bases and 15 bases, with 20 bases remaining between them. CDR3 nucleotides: TGTGCCAGCAGCCCTCCAACTAGCCTCAAACTGTTCTTC. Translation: CASSPPTSLKLFF.

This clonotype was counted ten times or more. The CDR3 DNA reads TGTGCCAGCAGCCGACAGGGGTTCTACGAGCAGTACTTC. Translating gives CASSRQGFYEQYF. V usage is TRBV12-3 or TRBV12-4 and J usage is TRBJ2-7, with 8 bases matching TRBD1. This CDR3 is built from 13 residues. The V gene end was trimmed by 6 bases and the J gene end by 3 bases; junction bases not matched to a gene: 4.

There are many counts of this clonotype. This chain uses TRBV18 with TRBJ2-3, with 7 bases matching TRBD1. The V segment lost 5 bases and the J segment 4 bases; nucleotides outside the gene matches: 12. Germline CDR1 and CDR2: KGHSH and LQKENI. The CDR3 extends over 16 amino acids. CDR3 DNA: TGTGCCAGCTCAACCCGCCCAGGACAGGCGGCAGATACGCAGTATTTT. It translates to CASSTRPGQAADTQYF. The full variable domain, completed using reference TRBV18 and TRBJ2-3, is NAGVMQNPRHLVRRRGQEARLRCSPMKGHSHVYWYRQLPEEGLKFMVYLQKENIIDESGMPKERFSAEFPKEGPSILRIQQVVRGDSAAYFCASSTRPGQAADTQYFGPGTRLTVL.

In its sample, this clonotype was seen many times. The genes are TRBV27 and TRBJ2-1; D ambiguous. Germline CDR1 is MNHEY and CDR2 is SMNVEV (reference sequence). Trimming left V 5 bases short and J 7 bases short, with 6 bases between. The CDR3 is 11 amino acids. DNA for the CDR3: TGTGCCAGCAGTCCTGGGAATGAGCAGTTCTTC. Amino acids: CASSPGNEQFF.

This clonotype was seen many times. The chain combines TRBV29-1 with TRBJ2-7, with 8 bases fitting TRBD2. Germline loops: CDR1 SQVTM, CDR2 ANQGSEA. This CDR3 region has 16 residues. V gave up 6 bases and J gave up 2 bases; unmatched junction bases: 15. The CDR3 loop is CSVRGDTSGKTYEQYF. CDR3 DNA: TGCAGCGTGCGCGGCGATACTAGCGGAAAGACCTACGAGCAGTACTTC.

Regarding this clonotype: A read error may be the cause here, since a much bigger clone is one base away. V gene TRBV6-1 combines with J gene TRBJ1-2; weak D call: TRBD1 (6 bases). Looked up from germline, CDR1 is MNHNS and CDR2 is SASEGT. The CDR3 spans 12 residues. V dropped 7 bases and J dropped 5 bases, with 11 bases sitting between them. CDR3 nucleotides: TGTGCCAGCAATACAGGGACGTATGGCTACACCTTC. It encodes CASNTGTYGYTF.

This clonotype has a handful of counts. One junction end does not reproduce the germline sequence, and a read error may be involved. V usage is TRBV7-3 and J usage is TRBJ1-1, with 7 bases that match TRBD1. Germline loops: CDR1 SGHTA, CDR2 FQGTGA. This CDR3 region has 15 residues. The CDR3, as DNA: TGTGCCACCAGCCCCCAGGGGGGCGGGAACACTGAAGCTTTCTTT. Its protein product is CATSPQGGGNTEAFF.

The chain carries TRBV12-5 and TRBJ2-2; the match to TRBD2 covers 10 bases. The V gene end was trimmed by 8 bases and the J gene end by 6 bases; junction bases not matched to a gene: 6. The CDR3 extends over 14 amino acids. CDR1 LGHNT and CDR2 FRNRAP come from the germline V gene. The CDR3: CASSSGSGAGELFF. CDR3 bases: TGTGCTAGTTCTAGCGGGAGCGGAGCCGGGGAGCTGTTTTTT.

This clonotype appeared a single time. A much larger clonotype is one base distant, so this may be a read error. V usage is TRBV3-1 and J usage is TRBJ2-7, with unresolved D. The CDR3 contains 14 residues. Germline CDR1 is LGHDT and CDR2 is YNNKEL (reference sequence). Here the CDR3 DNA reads TGTGCCTGCAGCCAAGAAGGTGGCCTAGGGGAGCAGTACTTC. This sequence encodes CACSQEGGLGEQYF.

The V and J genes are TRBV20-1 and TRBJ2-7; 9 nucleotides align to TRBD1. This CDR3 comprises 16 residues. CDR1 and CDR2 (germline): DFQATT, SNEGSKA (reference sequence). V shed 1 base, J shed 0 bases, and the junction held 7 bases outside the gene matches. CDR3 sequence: CSARGTGGGTSYEQYF. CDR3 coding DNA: TGCAGTGCTAGAGGTACAGGGGGCGGCACCTCCTACGAGCAGTACTTC.

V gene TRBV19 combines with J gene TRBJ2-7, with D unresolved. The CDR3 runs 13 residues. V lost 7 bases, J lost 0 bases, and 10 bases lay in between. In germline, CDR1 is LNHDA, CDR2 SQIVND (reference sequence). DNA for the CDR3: TGTGCCAGTAAACCCCCGGGCTCCTACGAGCAGTACTTC. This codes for CASKPPGSYEQYF.

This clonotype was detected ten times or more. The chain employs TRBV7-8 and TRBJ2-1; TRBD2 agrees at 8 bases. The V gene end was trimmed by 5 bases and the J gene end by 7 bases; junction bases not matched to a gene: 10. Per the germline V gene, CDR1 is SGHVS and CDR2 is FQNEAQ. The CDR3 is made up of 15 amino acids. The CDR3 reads CASSLDGGRWNEQFF. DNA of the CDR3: TGTGCCAGCAGCCTAGACGGCGGGAGGTGGAATGAGCAGTTCTTC.

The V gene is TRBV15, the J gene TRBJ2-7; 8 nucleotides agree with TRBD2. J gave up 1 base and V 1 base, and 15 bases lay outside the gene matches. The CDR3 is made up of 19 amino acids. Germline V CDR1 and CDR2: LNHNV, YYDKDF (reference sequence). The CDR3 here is CATSRAGGEGAESSYEQYF. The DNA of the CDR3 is TGTGCCACCAGCAGAGCCGGGGGGGAAGGGGCCGAGTCTTCCTACGAGCAGTACTTC.

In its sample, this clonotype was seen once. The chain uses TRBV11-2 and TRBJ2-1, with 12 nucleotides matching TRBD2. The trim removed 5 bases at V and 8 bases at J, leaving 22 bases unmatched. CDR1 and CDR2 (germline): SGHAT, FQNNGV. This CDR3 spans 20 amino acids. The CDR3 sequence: CASSPPTSGGTGTSSDEQFF. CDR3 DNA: TGTGCCAGCAGCCCGCCGACTAGCGGGGGTACCGGGACTAGCTCCGATGAGCAGTTCTTC.

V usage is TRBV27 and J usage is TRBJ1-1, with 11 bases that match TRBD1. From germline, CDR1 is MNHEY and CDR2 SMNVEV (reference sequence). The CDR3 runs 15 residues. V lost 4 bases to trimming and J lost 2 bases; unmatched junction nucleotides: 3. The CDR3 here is CASSWTGGINTEAFF. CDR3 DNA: TGTGCCAGCAGTTGGACAGGGGGCATTAACACTGAAGCTTTCTTT.

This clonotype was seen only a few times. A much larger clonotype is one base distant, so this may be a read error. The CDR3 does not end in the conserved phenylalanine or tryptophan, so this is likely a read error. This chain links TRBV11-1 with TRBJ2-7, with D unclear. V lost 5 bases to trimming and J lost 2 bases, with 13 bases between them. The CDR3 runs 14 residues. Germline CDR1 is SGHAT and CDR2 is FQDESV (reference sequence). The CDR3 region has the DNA TGTGCCAGCAGCCGCGAACGTATAGCCTACGAGCAGTACCTC. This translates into CASSRERIAYEQYL.

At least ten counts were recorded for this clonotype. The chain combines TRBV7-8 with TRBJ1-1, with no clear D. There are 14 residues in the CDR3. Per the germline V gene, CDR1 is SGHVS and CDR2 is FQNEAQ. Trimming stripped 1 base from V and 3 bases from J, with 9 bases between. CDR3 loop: CASSLGVTDTEAFF. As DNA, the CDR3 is TGTGCCAGCAGCTTAGGGGTTACCGACACTGAAGCTTTCTTT.

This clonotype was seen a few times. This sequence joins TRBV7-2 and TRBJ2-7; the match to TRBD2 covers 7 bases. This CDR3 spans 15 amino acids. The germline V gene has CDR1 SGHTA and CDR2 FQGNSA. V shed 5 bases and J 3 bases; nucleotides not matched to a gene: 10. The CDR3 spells CASSPRGLADYEQYF. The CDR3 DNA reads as TGTGCCAGCAGCCCAAGAGGGCTAGCGGACTACGAGCAGTACTTC. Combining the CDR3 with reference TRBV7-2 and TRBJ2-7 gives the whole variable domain GAGVSQSPSNKVTEKGKDVELRCDPISGHTALYWYRQSLGQGLEFLIYFQGNSAPDKSGLPSDRFSAERTGGSVSTLTIQRTQQEDSAVYLCASSPRGLADYEQYFGPGTRLTVT.